This T cell receptor (beta chain) was documented in a study of T cell responses to AZD1222 COVID-19 vaccine. Study-level findings and limits: Regions left unmutated in variants are reportedly the target of nearly half of spike-specific TCRs. The study found vaccine-associated CD4 TCRs spanning spike, dominant at 160-218 and 743-854. Repertoire sampling occurred only after the peak T cell response.

On this clone: What it binds is not known.

Here immunoSEQ multiplex PCR was the method, and the copy in TCRdb shows in-frame clones only, minus some. In the table there are 170,000 or so clones, approximately 86% of which are singletons. The TCR sequence derives from an adult in good health. Material: peripheral blood, obtained on day 0 of AZD1222 vaccination.

The CDR3 sequence is CASTSGPQSYNEQFF. DNA of the CDR3: TGTGCCAGTACTTCCGGGCCCCAGTCCTACAATGAGCAGTTCTTC. The rearrangement links TRBV19 to TRBJ2-1; D call uncertain. The CDR3 spans 15 residues. Germline lookup yields CDR1 LNHDA and CDR2 SQIVND (reference sequence). V lost 7 bases and J 1 base, leaving 14 bases between the germline ends.